A selection of T cell receptor beta chains follows, all from one sample in a study of neoadjuvant anti-PD-1 for oral cavity cancer. Generated by immunoSEQ multiplex PCR, the TCRdb table keeps only in-frame clones and is missing some. The data show approximately 68,000 clones, about nine tenths seen once. This sample comprised PBMCs, obtained after nivolumab (anti-PD-1) treatment. These receptors were taken from a person between 35 and 79 years old with oral cavity squamous cell carcinoma. Both conserved end residues are part of each CDR3. A D gene is named only where the DNA matches it firmly. Clone size is not always given. Where it is, it says once, few, many or a class for expanded clones.

.,TRBJ1-2,.,TRBV25-1,TGTGCCAGCACAATGGGGGGCCCTAACTATGGCTACACCTTC,CASTMGGPNYGYTF
.,TRBJ2-6,.,TRBV5-1,TGCGCCAGCAGCGTTACAGGGGCCAACGTCCTGACTTTC,CASSVTGANVLTF
few,TRBJ1-4,TRBD1,TRBV10-3,TGTGCCATCAGCAAAGGGACAGGGACTAATGAAAAACTGTTTTTT,CAISKGTGTNEKLFF
once,TRBJ2-3,TRBD1,TRBV28,TGTGCCAGCAGTTTCACAGGGGGCACGGCAGATACGCAGTATTTT,CASSFTGGTADTQYF
.,TRBJ2-7,TRBD2,TRBV5-1,TGCGCCAGCAGCCTTGGAAGCAGGGACTACTACGAGCAGTACTTC,CASSLGSRDYYEQYF
.,TRBJ1-1,.,TRBV6-5,TGTGCCAGCACCCTTGGCACTGAAGCTTTCTTT,CASTLGTEAFF
.,TRBJ1-4,TRBD1,TRBV6-1,TGTGCCAGCAAACGGACAGGGTTGGGGGAAAAACTGTTTTTT,CASKRTGLGEKLFF
.,TRBJ1-2,TRBD1,TRBV19,TGTGCCAGTAGTTCGGACAGGGTGATGTTCGCTAACTATGGCTACACCTTC,CASSSDRVMFANYGYTF
once,TRBJ2-1,TRBD2,TRBV5-5,TGTGCCAGCAGCTTTGTAATACTAGCGGGTTTCAATGAGCAGTTCTTC,CASSFVILAGFNEQFF
.,TRBJ2-7,TRBD1,TRBV30,TGTGCCTGGGACGGGACCGGGACAGGGATTGAGCAGTACTTC,CAWDGTGTGIEQYF
few,TRBJ2-7,.,TRBV18,TGTGCCAGCTCACTAACCCAGGCGGGGTCGGGGTACGAGCAGTACTTC,CASSLTQAGSGYEQYF
.,TRBJ2-7,TRBD1,TRBV27,TGTGCCAGCAGTTCCCCTTCGACAGGGGACTACGAGCAGTACTTC,CASSSPSTGDYEQYF
.,TRBJ1-2,TRBD1,TRBV13,TGTGCCAGCAGCGTGACAGGGGGCGCAAATGGCTACACCTTC,CASSVTGGANGYTF
.,TRBJ1-2,.,TRBV6-1,TGTGCCAGCATACCAGGGTACGGTCGGGTTGGCTACACCTTC,CASIPGYGRVGYTF
.,TRBJ2-1,TRBD2,TRBV6-1,TGTGCCAGCAGTGATCCTTGGACTAGTTTTCGGAATGAGCAGTTCTTC,CASSDPWTSFRNEQFF
.,TRBJ1-6,.,TRBV6-1,TGTGCCAGCAGCAAGACCCACCGGAATTCACCCCTCCACTTT,CASSKTHRNSPLHF
.,TRBJ2-7,TRBD2,TRBV18,TGTGCCAGCTCACCTCCGGGACTAGCGAACTCCTACGAGCAGTACTTC,CASSPPGLANSYEQYF
.,TRBJ2-5,.,TRBV9,TGTGCCAGCAGCGTAGGGACAATGGAGACCCAGTACTTC,CASSVGTMETQYF
.,TRBJ1-3,.,TRBV30,TGTGCCTGGAGTCCCGGGACAGGAAACACCATATATTTT,CAWSPGTGNTIYF
few,TRBJ2-1,TRBD2,TRBV9,TGTGCCAGCAGCATTAATAGCGGGAGCTACGGGTTTAATGAGCAGTTCTTC,CASSINSGSYGFNEQFF
.,TRBJ2-7,TRBD2,TRBV5-4,TGTGCCAGCAGCCCTGGAGGGCTAGCGGGAGTATACGAGCAGTACTTC,CASSPGGLAGVYEQYF
.,TRBJ1-2,TRBD1,TRBV28,TGTGCCAGCGGCGGGACAGGGGGCGTGGGCTACACCTTC,CASGGTGGVGYTF
.,TRBJ2-1,TRBD1,TRBV2,TGTGCCAGCCCGGGACAGGTCAGGAATGAGCAGTTCTTC,CASPGQVRNEQFF
.,TRBJ2-5,.,TRBV9,TGTGCCAGCAGCGTAGACGGTATGGTAGAGACCCAGTACTTC,CASSVDGMVETQYF
.,TRBJ1-2,TRBD1,TRBV9,TGTGCCAGCAGCGTAGCGGGGGGGACAGGAGCTGGCTATGGCTACACCTTC,CASSVAGGTGAGYGYTF
.,TRBJ2-4,.,TRBV5-6,TGTGCCAGCAGCCTAAAACAGATTGAAACCATTCAGTACTTC,CASSLKQIETIQYF
.,TRBJ2-7,.,TRBV29-1,TGCAGCGTTCGGAGCTCCTACGAGCAGTACTTC,CSVRSSYEQYF
.,TRBJ1-2,.,TRBV5-6,TGTGCCAGCAGCTTGGGGACGGTTAACTATGGCTACACCTTC,CASSLGTVNYGYTF
few,TRBJ1-4,.,TRBV30,TGTGCCTGGAATCTCCCATGGAGGGGCCCCAATGAAAAACTGTTTTTT,CAWNLPWRGPNEKLFF
.,TRBJ1-5,.,TRBV29-1,TGCAGCGTGTTGGTCCAGCCCAATCAGCCCCAGCATTTT,CSVLVQPNQPQHF
.,TRBJ2-5,.,TRBV6-5,TGTGCCAGCAGTTACAATCGTCAGGGGTTACGTGAGACCCAGTACTTC,CASSYNRQGLRETQYF
.,TRBJ2-1,TRBD2,TRBV25-1,TGTGCCAGCAGTGAATTAGGACTAGCGGGAAGCAATGAGCAGTTCTTC,CASSELGLAGSNEQFF
.,TRBJ1-3,.,TRBV9,TGTGCCAGCAGCGGGGCTGGCAGAGGGTTATCTGGAAACACCATATATTTT,CASSGAGRGLSGNTIYF
.,TRBJ2-2,TRBD2,TRBV27,TGTGCCAGCACCCTAGCGGGAGTCACCGGGGAGCTGTTTTTT,CASTLAGVTGELFF
.,TRBJ2-1,TRBD2,TRBV10-3,TGTGCCATCAGAGATACCCGGGGGACTAGCGGGAGCCATGAGCAGTTCTTC,CAIRDTRGTSGSHEQFF
once,TRBJ2-5,.,TRBV9,TGTGCCAGCAGCGTAGCTGGGGAGACCCAGTACTTC,CASSVAGETQYF
.,TRBJ2-1,TRBD2,TRBV25-1,TGTGCCAGCAGTGTACTAGCGGGCGACTCCTACAATGAGCAGTTCTTC,CASSVLAGDSYNEQFF
.,TRBJ2-2,.,TRBV4-1,TGCGCCAGCCGGAGGGGACCCAACACCGGGGAGCTGTTTTTT,CASRRGPNTGELFF
.,TRBJ1-1,.,TRBV2,TGTGCCAGCGAATCAGGGATTGGGGCCACTGAAGCTTTCTTT,CASESGIGATEAFF
.,TRBJ2-1,.,TRBV10-1,TGCGCCAGCAGTGAGTCTGTGGGGAACTACAATGAGCAGTTCTTC,CASSESVGNYNEQFF
.,TRBJ1-1,.,TRBV5-6,TGTGCCAGCAGCCCGGGGAGAAGGGGCTTGGTCGCTGAAGCTTTCTTT,CASSPGRRGLVAEAFF
.,TRBJ2-3,.,TRBV6-1,TGTGCCAGCAGACTAGGTTTGCAAGATACGCAGTATTTT,CASRLGLQDTQYF